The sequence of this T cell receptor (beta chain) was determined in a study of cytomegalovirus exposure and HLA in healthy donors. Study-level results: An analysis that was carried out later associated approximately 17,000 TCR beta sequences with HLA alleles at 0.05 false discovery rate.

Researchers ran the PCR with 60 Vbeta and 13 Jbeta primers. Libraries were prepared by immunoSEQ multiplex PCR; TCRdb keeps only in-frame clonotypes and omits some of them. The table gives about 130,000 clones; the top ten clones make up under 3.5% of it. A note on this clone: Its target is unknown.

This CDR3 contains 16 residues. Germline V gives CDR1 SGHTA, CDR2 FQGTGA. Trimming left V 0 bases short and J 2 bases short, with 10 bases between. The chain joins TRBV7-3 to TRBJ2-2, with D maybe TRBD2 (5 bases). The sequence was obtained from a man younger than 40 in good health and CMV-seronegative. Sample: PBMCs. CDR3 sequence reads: CASSLTTGLNTGELFF. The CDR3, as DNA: TGTGCCAGCAGCTTAACGACGGGATTAAACACCGGGGAGCTGTTTTTT.